This T cell receptor beta chain comes out of a study of cytomegalovirus exposure and HLA in healthy donors (dated by TCRdb to 2016 to 2017). Notes on the research overall: An earlier analysis of several hundred of the donors reported 250 to 350 Gb of sequence data and 100 million to 140 million unique TCR beta sequences from approximately 180 million T cells. Approximately 310 gigabases of sequencing data and approximately 85 million unique TCR sequences were included in an early release covering 550 to 650 HLA-typed donors. The genetic ancestry cluster associated with self-reported Caucasian donors included over 65% of the 300 to 450 genotyped donors. The aim of the study was to test whether cataloging public T cell receptors could identify signatures of past pathogen exposure. The T cell repertoires of around 670 subjects were profiled by immunosequencing and related to cytomegalovirus serostatus. In addition to the first cohort of 666 subjects, a separate validation cohort of 120 different subjects was used. To predict cytomegalovirus infection status, the study brought together high-throughput TCR immunosequencing, statistical association of individual TCRs with disease status, and machine learning. In a later analysis, previously published TCR beta repertoires from several hundred donors were re-analyzed and high-resolution HLA genotyping was added so that TCR occurrence patterns could be studied. Rather than drawing on any new phenotypic data, the later analysis identified candidate immune exposures from TCR beta sequences and the way those sequences occurred across donors. In an earlier analysis of around 540 of the donors, high-throughput TCR beta sequencing was used to judge whether each TCR beta V gene segment behaved as functional or pseudogenic. Alongside the repertoire data, information on donor age, sex, ethnicity and CMV serostatus was compiled. In a later genetic analysis, genome-wide SNP genotypes for about three fifths of the roughly 670 donors were used, and that subset was treated as a discovery cohort. Every repertoire in the discovery cohort had been generated on one and the same sequencing platform. HLA typing included class I and class II loci at four-digit resolution. Typing coverage differed by locus: A, B, C, DRB1 and DQB1 were typed in about 620-630 donors, DQA1 in about 500, DPA1 in some 610, and DPB1 in approximately 450. Roughly 5 DR-DQ haplotypes were handled as single units for association and clustering, since linkage in the cohort was strong. On average, about 200,000 unique TCR beta nucleotide sequences were sequenced per donor among a few hundred genotyped donors of the cohort, with 15% to 20% of those sequences being non-productive.

Receptor libraries were prepared by the immunoSEQ multiplex PCR assay. For the multiplex PCR, a mixture combining 60 forward primers for TCR Vbeta segments and 13 reverse primers for TCR Jbeta segments was used. The CDR3 region of rearranged TCR beta genes was amplified from genomic DNA by a multiplex PCR assay. Amplified TCR beta libraries were sequenced as 87-base-pair reads on the Illumina HiSeq System. From the authors' description of their analysis: In a later analysis, some 80 million unique TCR beta chains were counted across the 650 to 700 repertoires, and around 10 million of these chains were shared by at least two donors. Raw reads were error-corrected and collapsed into unique sequences by a nearest-neighbor algorithm in which closely related sequences were merged to remove PCR and sequencing errors. V, D and J gene segments were assigned by aligning CDR3 sequences to IMGT reference sequences. For a sequence to be retained, a match of at least six nucleotides was required to both a V gene segment and a J gene segment. A rearrangement counted as productive if the CDR3 had no stop codons and remained in frame with V and J, and every other rearrangement counted as non-productive. Following IMGT convention, CDR3 was defined as the stretch from the second conserved V-encoded cysteine up to the conserved J-encoded phenylalanine. The earlier analysis of 500 to 750 of the donors excluded any sequence lacking an unambiguous match to a single V gene segment. In an earlier analysis of approximately 590 of the donors, V segments were called functional above 56.7% productive rearrangements and were called segregating when the between-donor standard deviation exceeded 5%. A statistical classification framework was built to diagnose cytomegalovirus status from the catalog of TCR beta chain sequences. A later analysis assigned V and J genes by comparing TCR nucleotide sequences with IMGT/GENE-DB human TR gene sequences. In a later analysis, CDR3 sequences and most-parsimonious VDJ recombination scenarios were assigned using the TCRdist pipeline. In a later analysis, each TCR beta chain was defined by its CDR3 amino acid sequence together with its V-gene family, and reads without a unique V-gene family were excluded. As a way to deal with suspected cross-contamination and a sequencing artifact, a later analysis dropped 592 nucleotide sequences that were highly shared and had low generation probability. For each public chain, a later analysis derived a clonal expansion index from normalized ranks of inferred template counts within each repertoire. Generation probabilities in a later analysis came from a VDJ recombination model fitted to out-of-frame rearrangements, and those results were checked against IGoR. In a later analysis, hypergeometric tests were used to score TCR-TCR, TCR-HLA and TCR-CMV co-occurrence, with a repertoire-size bias correction applied to TCR pairs. To estimate false discovery rates, a later analysis permuted the HLA or CMV assignments 20 times. In a later analysis, co-occurring TCRs were grouped with DBSCAN, and TCRdist sequence similarity was added when clustering was performed within HLA-allele-positive subsets. For co-occurrence clustering, repertoires with fewer than 30,000 or more than 120,000 public chains were excluded, along with about five repertoires with anomalous nucleotide sharing. The immuneACCESS repertoire file appears here via TCRdb, limited to in-frame rearrangements. These files lack a portion of the clones; in checked studies, under half of the deficit traces to unresolved V genes, and the cause of the others is not known. That table supplies the V and J calls and clone size; D and trimming were determined from the DNA. The table for this sample lists roughly 110,000 clones; around 79% of them were counted only once. Under 4% of the sample lies in the top ten.

There are 17 amino acids in the CDR3, from cysteine to phenylalanine inclusive. Just the 51-base CDR3 DNA is kept, in frame starting at base 1. Trimming removed 7 bases from V and 12 bases from J; the gene matches leave 17 bases unexplained. From a lookup of the germline V gene, CDR1 and CDR2 are ENHRY and SYGVKD. Overall results and qualifications from the work: The only immune exposure information available for the cohort was CMV serostatus. According to a later analysis, TCR association rates differed among HLA loci, with DRB1 alleles showing the most associated TCRs and HLA-C alleles showing the fewest. Correlated functional status among segregating V segments might be attributable to linkage disequilibrium, but an unknown experimental factor could not be ruled out. In a later analysis, HLA-associated TCR beta chains showed more clonal expansion and lower generation probabilities than non-associated chains that were equally common. A cluster of highly shared sequence variants was judged likely to represent a technical artifact of the sequencing pipeline. HLA typing was unavailable for some donors at each locus, so association tests used only the typed subset. V-gene and J-gene trimming of TCR beta chains was associated with a missense DCLRE1C variant in a later genetic analysis, and the association was replicated in an independent cohort. Roughly uniform sequencing depth across donors was assumed in presence/absence analyses, although this assumption may not hold. Three of the identified cytomegalovirus-associated TCR beta chains were confirmed in vitro to be specific for cytomegalovirus antigens. This cohort had only TCR beta chains sequenced, and the lack of alpha or paired-chain data limited which features could be detected. A further reported finding was that TCR beta sequences accurately predicted the HLA-A and HLA-B alleles for most subjects in the first cohort. While some public TCRs were present in many individuals, most TCR sequences turned up only very rarely across donors. The study gave a list of some 150 TCR beta chains associated with cytomegalovirus. Because counts were too low, seventeen rarely observed V segments, including chromosome 9 orphons, were excluded from the earlier analysis of around 640 of the donors. Several of the top co-occurrence clusters appeared to be linked to parvovirus B19, influenza, CMV and Epstein-Barr virus, according to a later analysis. Cytomegalovirus status was reported to be diagnosed by the classifier with high specificity and sensitivity in both the original and validation cohorts. At a false discovery rate of 0.05, a later analysis linked 15,000 to 20,000 TCR beta sequences to specific HLA alleles. Some IMGT-functional V segments, including TRBV6-2 and TRBV6-3, could not be told apart with the 87-base-pair reads, so those segments were excluded. Broadly in line with IMGT annotations, most TCR beta V segments showed up in productive rearrangements about 90% or about 30% of the time in an earlier analysis of several hundred of the donors. In a later analysis, most CMV-associated TCR beta chains were found to appear HLA-restricted, with HLA associations seemingly driven largely by CMV exposure. The authors suggested that the approach could potentially be generalized to other disease states and immunological phenotypes. When HLA alleles, especially DR and DQ, strongly co-occurred, attributing TCR associations to individual alleles was difficult. According to a later genetic analysis, donors in an Asian-associated ancestry cluster had fewer N-insertions in productive TCRs than the approximately 690-donor mean.

The cohort comprised hundreds of healthy bone marrow donors. At the time of sampling, all cohort members were nominally healthy, though unrecorded immune exposures were likely present. The donor was CMV seronegative and belonged to the group of roughly 330 seronegative cohort members. A peripheral blood sample was collected from each donor, and TCR beta sequencing was performed on peripheral blood mononuclear cells. The Qiagen DNeasy Blood Extraction Kit was used to extract genomic DNA from the blood cell samples. On this clone: Its antigen is unknown. The sample holds no much larger clone one base away, and base qualities are not on file.

Recombination connected TRBV10-3 to TRBJ2-1; TRBD2 fits 14 bases in the junction. Sequencing used PBMCs. The source of this sequence is a man aged 60 to 69 in good health and CMV-seronegative. CDR3 protein: CAINAVAGLAGEVGQFF. In nucleotides, the sequence is TGTGCCATCAATGCGGTTGCGGGACTAGCGGGGGAGGTGGGGCAGTTCTTC.